This is a list of T cell receptor beta chains from one sample in a study of T cell therapy after organ transplantation. Libraries were prepared by immunoSEQ multiplex PCR; TCRdb keeps only in-frame clonotypes and omits some of them. The table lists roughly 48,000 clones, less than 95% of them singletons. Their target antigens are unknown. The sequenced sample was CD8+ T cells from blood, obtained before autologous CMV-specific T cell therapy. The source is a human patient who had received a solid organ transplant and had CMV disease. CDR3s include the opening cysteine and the closing phenylalanine or tryptophan. A D gene is named only where the DNA matches it firmly. Size is stated for part of the rows, as once, few or many counts, or as a class when the clone is expanded.

DNA: TGCGCCAGCAGCCAAGATGGCGGTTCCTCTGGGGCCAACGTCCTGACTTTC
CDR3: CASSQDGGSSGANVLTF
V: TRBV4-3
size: -
J: TRBJ2-6
D: -

DNA: TGTGCCTGGAGTGGGGGGATGAACACTGAAGCTTTCTTT
CDR3: CAWSGGMNTEAFF
V: TRBV30
size: -
J: TRBJ1-1
D: -

DNA: TGTGCCAGCAGGCCGTACAAGACAGGGGGCGCCTCCGGGGAGCTGTTTTTT
CDR3: CASRPYKTGGASGELFF
V: TRBV5-6
size: once
J: TRBJ2-2
D: TRBD1

DNA: TGTGCCACGGGGTTCAGGGAGTCCTACGAGCAGTACTTC
CDR3: CATGFRESYEQYF
V: TRBV6-5
size: -
J: TRBJ2-7
D: -

DNA: TGTGCCAGCAGCTTAGGGGGGGTTCAAGAGACCCAGTACTTC
CDR3: CASSLGGVQETQYF
V: TRBV7-6
size: once
J: TRBJ2-5
D: -

DNA: TGTGCCAGCAGACTAGACAGGGATAGGTCCGAGCAGTACTTC
CDR3: CASRLDRDRSEQYF
V: TRBV2
size: -
J: TRBJ2-7
D: TRBD1

DNA: TGTGCCAGCTCGTCTACCAAGGGTAAGGAGTCGGGCCACGAGCAGTACTTC
CDR3: CASSSTKGKESGHEQYF
V: TRBV18
size: -
J: TRBJ2-7
D: -

DNA: TGTGCCAGCAGTAGGACAGGGGCTCAGCCCCAGCATTTT
CDR3: CASSRTGAQPQHF
V: TRBV6-5
size: -
J: TRBJ1-5
D: TRBD1

DNA: TGTGCCAGCAGTTACGTCGTTCCAGCCCGAGGTGGTGAAGCTTTCTTT
CDR3: CASSYVVPARGGEAFF
V: TRBV6-5
size: -
J: TRBJ1-1
D: -

DNA: TGTGCCAGCAGCTTGGTGCCAGATCAAGCTTACGAGCAGTACTTC
CDR3: CASSLVPDQAYEQYF
V: TRBV5-5
size: -
J: TRBJ2-7
D: -

DNA: TGTGCCAGCAGCTCGACCCCCAGCGGGAACAATGAGCAGTTCTTC
CDR3: CASSSTPSGNNEQFF
V: TRBV13
size: -
J: TRBJ2-1
D: TRBD2

DNA: TGTGCCAGCAGCGGGGGGGAGACCCAGTACTTC
CDR3: CASSGGETQYF
V: TRBV5-6
size: -
J: TRBJ2-5
D: -

DNA: TGTGCCAGTAGCCCTACCCTAAACGGGGGGGTGGCTCAGCCCCAGCATTTT
CDR3: CASSPTLNGGVAQPQHF
V: TRBV19
size: -
J: TRBJ1-5
D: -

DNA: TGTGCCAGCAGTCAGGACTCTGGAAACACCATATATTTT
CDR3: CASSQDSGNTIYF
V: TRBV6-5
size: -
J: TRBJ1-3
D: -

DNA: TGTGCCAGCAGCCGACTAGCGGGGGGACTCTCCTACAATGAGCAGTTCTTC
CDR3: CASSRLAGGLSYNEQFF
V: TRBV11-2
size: -
J: TRBJ2-1
D: TRBD2

DNA: TGTGCCAGTAGTATAGGGCTAGGGGGGGCCTACGAGCAGTACTTC
CDR3: CASSIGLGGAYEQYF
V: TRBV19
size: -
J: TRBJ2-7
D: -

DNA: TGTGCCAGCAGCTTGCCCCAGGGGGGGGAAAGGATCTATGGCTACACCTTC
CDR3: CASSLPQGGERIYGYTF
V: TRBV11-2
size: -
J: TRBJ1-2
D: TRBD1

DNA: TGTGCCAGCAGTTTACGGGGGGTGAGGGAGCAGTACTTC
CDR3: CASSLRGVREQYF
V: TRBV27
size: -
J: TRBJ2-7
D: TRBD2

DNA: TGTGCCTGGGCGGTGGGAAGCGACTATGGCTACACCTTC
CDR3: CAWAVGSDYGYTF
V: TRBV30
size: -
J: TRBJ1-2
D: -

DNA: TGCGCCAGCAGCCAAGAGGGCGTGGCTAGCGGGGTGGGGGAGACCCAGTACTTC
CDR3: CASSQEGVASGVGETQYF
V: TRBV4-3
size: -
J: TRBJ2-5
D: TRBD2

DNA: TGTGCCAGCAGTTTCCGATGGAGCTCCTACGAGCAGTACTTC
CDR3: CASSFRWSSYEQYF
V: TRBV27
size: -
J: TRBJ2-7
D: -

DNA: TGTGCCAGCAGTGACGGATTAGGGACAGGGTCGGCTAACTATGGCTACACCTTC
CDR3: CASSDGLGTGSANYGYTF
V: TRBV2
size: -
J: TRBJ1-2
D: TRBD1

DNA: TGTGCCAGCAGCGCCTGGACTAGCGGCACAGATACGCAGTATTTT
CDR3: CASSAWTSGTDTQYF
V: TRBV9
size: -
J: TRBJ2-3
D: TRBD2

DNA: TGTGCCAGCAGCCAATCACCGGGAACCTATGGCTACACCTTC
CDR3: CASSQSPGTYGYTF
V: TRBV14
size: -
J: TRBJ1-2
D: -

DNA: TGCAGTGCCGACTACAATGAGCAGTTCTTC
CDR3: CSADYNEQFF
V: TRBV20-1
size: -
J: TRBJ2-1
D: -

DNA: TGTGCCACCAGTTCAGGCAGGACTAATACCTACGAGCAGTACTTC
CDR3: CATSSGRTNTYEQYF
V: TRBV15
size: -
J: TRBJ2-7
D: -

DNA: TGTGCCAGCTCACCGTACGCCCCGGACCGAGCCTACGAGCAGTACTTC
CDR3: CASSPYAPDRAYEQYF
V: TRBV18
size: -
J: TRBJ2-7
D: -

DNA: TGTGCCTGGAGTGTAATGGGAAACACTGAAGCTTTCTTT
CDR3: CAWSVMGNTEAFF
V: TRBV30
size: -
J: TRBJ1-1
D: -

DNA: TGTGCCAGCGCGGGACAGACCTACGAGCAGTACTTC
CDR3: CASAGQTYEQYF
V: TRBV27
size: once
J: TRBJ2-7
D: -

DNA: TGTGCCTGGTACGGGGGCGCGGGGGACACTGAAGCTTTCTTT
CDR3: CAWYGGAGDTEAFF
V: TRBV30
size: -
J: TRBJ1-1
D: -

DNA: TGTGCCAGCAGCCCCGGTCGATATAGCAATCAGCCCCAGCATTTT
CDR3: CASSPGRYSNQPQHF
V: TRBV7-2
size: -
J: TRBJ1-5
D: -

DNA: TGTGCCACCGATGACGGCTACAATGAGCAGTTCTTC
CDR3: CATDDGYNEQFF
V: TRBV19
size: once
J: TRBJ2-1
D: -

DNA: TGCAGCGTCCGCGGACAGTTCTACGAGCAGTACTTC
CDR3: CSVRGQFYEQYF
V: TRBV29-1
size: -
J: TRBJ2-7
D: -

DNA: TGTGCCAGTGGAGGGGGGATTTACAATGAGCAGTTCTTC
CDR3: CASGGGIYNEQFF
V: TRBV9
size: -
J: TRBJ2-1
D: -

DNA: TGTGCCAGCAGCACAACAGGGGGCCCTAATTCACCCCTCCACTTT
CDR3: CASSTTGGPNSPLHF
V: TRBV7-2
size: -
J: TRBJ1-6
D: TRBD1

DNA: TGTGCCAGCTCACCACCGGTGCCTGACAGGGCCGACTACGAGCAGTACTTC
CDR3: CASSPPVPDRADYEQYF
V: TRBV18
size: once
J: TRBJ2-7
D: TRBD1

DNA: TGTGCCATCAGTGAGTCGACTCAGGAGCAGTTCTTC
CDR3: CAISESTQEQFF
V: TRBV10-3
size: few
J: TRBJ2-1
D: -